This T cell receptor (beta chain) derives from a study of CD8+CD57+ T cells in acquired aplastic anemia (dated by TCRdb to the late 2010s). About the study as a whole: On average, sorted CD4+ and CD8+ cells yielded around 3.4 ug of extracted DNA, with a range of roughly 0.17 to 27.4 ug.

Overall study outcomes, separate from this receptor: Although 25 to 30 CD8+ CDR3 sequences were shared by patients and controls, these sequences appeared highly expressed in patients and within the immunodominant clones of patients. CD8+ Simpson's diversity did not differ significantly between patients and healthy controls (P=0.060).

TCR repertoires of sorted CD4+ and CD8+ blood T cells from severe aplastic anemia patients and healthy subjects were deep-sequenced in the study. Ficoll-Paque density gradient centrifugation was used to isolate peripheral blood mononuclear cells. CD4+ and CD8+ T cells were sorted by FACS or magnetic beads before DNA extraction. This clonotype was detected many times. Its antigen remains unidentified. It has no much larger one-base neighbor in the sample; base qualities were not kept. The CDR3 contains 14 residues, cysteine and phenylalanine counted. Only the CDR3 DNA stays, 42 bases, in frame from base 1. Clipping removes 3 bases from V and 5 bases from J, with 5 as the unmatched junction base count. The germline V gene (reference sequence) supplies CDR1 LNHNV and CDR2 YYDKDF. TCR beta VDJ combination and CDR3 sequence profiling used genomic DNA as the template. TCR repertoire sequencing was run on an Illumina HiSeq 2000. Concerning the study's data processing: TRBV/TRBJ rearrangement plots, CDR3 size and DJ length profiles, and Simpson's diversity index were used to assess repertoires. Whichever DNA sequence was most abundant in the deep sequencing data was defined as the immunodominant clone. CDR3 amino acid sequences were checked for sharing between subjects and were compared against published repertoires and the VDJdb database. Clones were called with MiXCR by TCRdb after fastp trimmed the public reads at Q25, and only in-frame beta chains were retained. Entries that share a CDR3 protein sequence are merged under the most common genes and DNA. The authors' filters were not applied to this entry. The sample profile shows under 200,000 distinct CDR3 sequences; around 65% of them were found once. Of the sample, just over 45% is held by the ten largest clones.

Sequencing was performed on sorted CD4+, CD8+, or CD8+CD57+ T cells (not recorded which) from PBMCs. This TCR was sampled from a human donor with severe aplastic anemia or a healthy control (not recorded which). The chain links TRBV15 with TRBJ2-7; the central 9 bases match TRBD1. The sequence in DNA is TGTGCCACCAGCAGGCGGACAGGGGAGGACGAGCAGTACTTC. Translated, it gives CATSRRTGEDEQYF.